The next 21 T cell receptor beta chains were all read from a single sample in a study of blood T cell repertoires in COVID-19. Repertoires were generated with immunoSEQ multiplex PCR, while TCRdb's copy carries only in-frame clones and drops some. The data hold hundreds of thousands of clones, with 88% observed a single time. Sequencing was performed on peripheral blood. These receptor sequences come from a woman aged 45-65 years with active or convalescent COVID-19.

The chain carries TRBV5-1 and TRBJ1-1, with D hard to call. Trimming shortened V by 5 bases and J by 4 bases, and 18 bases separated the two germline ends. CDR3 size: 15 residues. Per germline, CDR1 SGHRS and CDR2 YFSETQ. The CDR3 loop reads CASSFDDGVATEAFF. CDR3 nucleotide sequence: TGCGCCAGCAGTTTCGACGACGGAGTTGCCACTGAAGCTTTCTTT.

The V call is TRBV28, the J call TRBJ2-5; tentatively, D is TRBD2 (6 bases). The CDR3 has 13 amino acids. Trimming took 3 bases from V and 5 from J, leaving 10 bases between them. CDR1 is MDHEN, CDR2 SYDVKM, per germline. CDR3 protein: CASSFGGLETQYF. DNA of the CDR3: TGTGCCAGCAGTTTCGGGGGTTTGGAGACCCAGTACTTC.

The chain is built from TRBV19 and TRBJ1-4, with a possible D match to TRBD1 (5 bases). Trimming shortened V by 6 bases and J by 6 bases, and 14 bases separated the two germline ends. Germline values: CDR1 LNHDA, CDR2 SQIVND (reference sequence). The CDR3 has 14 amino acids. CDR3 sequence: CASSPSGGDEKLFF. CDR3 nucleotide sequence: TGTGCCAGTAGCCCGTCTGGAGGGGATGAAAAACTGTTTTTT. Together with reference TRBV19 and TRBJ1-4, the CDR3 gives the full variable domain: DGGITQSPKYLFRKEGQNVTLSCEQNLNHDAMYWYRQDPGQGLRLIYYSQIVNDFQKGDIAEGYSVSREKKESFPLTVTSAQKNPTAFYLCASSPSGGDEKLFFGSGTQLSVL.

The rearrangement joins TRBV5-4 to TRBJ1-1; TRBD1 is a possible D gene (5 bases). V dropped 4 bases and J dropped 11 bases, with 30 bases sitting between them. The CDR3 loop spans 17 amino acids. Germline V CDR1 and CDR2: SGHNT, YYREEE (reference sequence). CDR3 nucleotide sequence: TGTGCCAGCAGCCGAACGTCGACGTTCCAGGCGACAGACTGGGCTTTCTTT. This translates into CASSRTSTFQATDWAFF.

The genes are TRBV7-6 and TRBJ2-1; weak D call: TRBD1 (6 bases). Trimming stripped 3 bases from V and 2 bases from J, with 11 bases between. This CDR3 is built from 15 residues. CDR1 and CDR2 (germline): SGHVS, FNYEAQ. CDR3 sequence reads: CASSFRGKAYNEQFF. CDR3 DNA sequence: TGTGCCAGCAGCTTCAGGGGTAAGGCCTACAATGAGCAGTTCTTC.

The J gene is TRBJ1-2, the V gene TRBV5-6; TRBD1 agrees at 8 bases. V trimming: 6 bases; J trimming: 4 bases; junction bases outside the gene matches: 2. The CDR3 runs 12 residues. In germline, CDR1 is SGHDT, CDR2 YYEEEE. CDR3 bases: TGTGCCAGCAAAACAGGGGGCTATGGCTACACCTTC. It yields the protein CASKTGGYGYTF.

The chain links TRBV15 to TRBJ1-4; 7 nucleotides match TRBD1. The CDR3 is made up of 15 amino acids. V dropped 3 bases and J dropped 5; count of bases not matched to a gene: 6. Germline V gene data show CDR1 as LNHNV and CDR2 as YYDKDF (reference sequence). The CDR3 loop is CATSSGGQKNEKLFF. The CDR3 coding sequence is TGTGCCACCAGCAGTGGGGGACAGAAGAATGAAAAACTGTTTTTT.

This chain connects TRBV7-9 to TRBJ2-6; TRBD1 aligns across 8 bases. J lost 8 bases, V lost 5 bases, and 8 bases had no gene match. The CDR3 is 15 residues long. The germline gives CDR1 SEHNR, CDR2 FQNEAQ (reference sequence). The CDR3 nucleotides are TGTGCCAGCAGCCCTGGACAGGGCAGTACCAACGTCCTGACTTTC. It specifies CASSPGQGSTNVLTF.

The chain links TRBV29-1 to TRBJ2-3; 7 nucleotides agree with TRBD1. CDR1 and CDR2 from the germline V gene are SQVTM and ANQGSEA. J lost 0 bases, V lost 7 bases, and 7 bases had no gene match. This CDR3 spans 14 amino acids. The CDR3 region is CSAEGARSTDTQYF. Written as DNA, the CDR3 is TGCAGCGCCGAGGGGGCGCGAAGCACAGATACGCAGTATTTT.

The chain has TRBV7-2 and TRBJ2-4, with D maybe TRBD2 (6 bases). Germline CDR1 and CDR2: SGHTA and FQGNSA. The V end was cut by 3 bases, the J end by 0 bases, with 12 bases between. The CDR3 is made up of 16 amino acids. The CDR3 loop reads CASSLVGSLAKNIQYF. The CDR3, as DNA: TGTGCCAGCAGCTTGGTCGGGAGTCTAGCCAAAAACATTCAGTACTTC.

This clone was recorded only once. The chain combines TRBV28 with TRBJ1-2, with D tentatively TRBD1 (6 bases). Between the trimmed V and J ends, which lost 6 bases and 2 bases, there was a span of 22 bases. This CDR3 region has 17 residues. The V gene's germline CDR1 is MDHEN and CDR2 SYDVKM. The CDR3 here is CASSLGGGLTGNYGYTF. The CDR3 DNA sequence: TGTGCCAGCAGCCTCGGGGGGGGATTAACAGGGAACTATGGCTACACCTTC.

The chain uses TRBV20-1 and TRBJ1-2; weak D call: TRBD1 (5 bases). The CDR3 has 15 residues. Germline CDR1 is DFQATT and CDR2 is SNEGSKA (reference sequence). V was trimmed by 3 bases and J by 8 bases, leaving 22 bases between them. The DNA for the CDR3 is TGCAGTGCTAGTATCGGGGGGGACCCCACCTGGGGCTACACCTTC. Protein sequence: CSASIGGDPTWGYTF.

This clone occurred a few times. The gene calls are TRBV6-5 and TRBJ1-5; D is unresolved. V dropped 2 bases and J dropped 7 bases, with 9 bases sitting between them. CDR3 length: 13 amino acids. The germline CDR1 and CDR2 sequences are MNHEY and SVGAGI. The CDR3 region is CASSYTRRQPQHF. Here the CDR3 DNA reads TGTGCCAGCAGTTACACTAGACGACAGCCCCAGCATTTT.

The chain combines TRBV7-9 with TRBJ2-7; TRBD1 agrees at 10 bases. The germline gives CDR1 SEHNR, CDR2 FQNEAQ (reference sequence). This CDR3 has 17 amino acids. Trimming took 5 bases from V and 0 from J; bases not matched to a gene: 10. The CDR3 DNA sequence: TGTGCCAGCAGCCCAAGACAACGGACAGGGGGCTCCTACGAGCAGTACTTC. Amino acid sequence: CASSPRQRTGGSYEQYF.

The CDR3 DNA follows: TGCAGCGTTGAAGGTCTTAGGGGACTAGCGACCTACGAGCAGTACTTC. It is translated as CSVEGLRGLATYEQYF. This chain connects TRBV29-1 to TRBJ2-7; 10 bases fit TRBD2. Trimming cost V 1 base and J 2 bases; bases outside gene matches: 8. The CDR3 sequence is 16 residues long. The germline CDR1 and CDR2 sequences are SQVTM and ANQGSEA.

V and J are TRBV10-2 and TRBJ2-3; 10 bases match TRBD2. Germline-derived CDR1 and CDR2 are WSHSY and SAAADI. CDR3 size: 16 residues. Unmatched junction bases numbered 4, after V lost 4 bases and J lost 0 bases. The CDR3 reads CASSVTSGSSTDTQYF. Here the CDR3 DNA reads TGCGCCAGCAGTGTGACTAGCGGGTCTAGCACAGATACGCAGTATTTT.

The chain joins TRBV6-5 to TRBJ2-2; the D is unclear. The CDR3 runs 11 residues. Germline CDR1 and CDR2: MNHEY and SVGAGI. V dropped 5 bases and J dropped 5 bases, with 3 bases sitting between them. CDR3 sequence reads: CASSTTGELFF. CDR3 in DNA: TGTGCCAGCAGTACTACCGGGGAGCTGTTTTTT.

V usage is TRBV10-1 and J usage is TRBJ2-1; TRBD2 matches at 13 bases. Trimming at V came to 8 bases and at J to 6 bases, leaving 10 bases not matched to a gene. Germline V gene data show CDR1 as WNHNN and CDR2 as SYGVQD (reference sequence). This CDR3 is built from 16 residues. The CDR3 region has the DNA TGCGCCAGCTCCTGGACTAGCGGGAGTCGAGGCAATGAGCAGTTCTTC. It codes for CASSWTSGSRGNEQFF.

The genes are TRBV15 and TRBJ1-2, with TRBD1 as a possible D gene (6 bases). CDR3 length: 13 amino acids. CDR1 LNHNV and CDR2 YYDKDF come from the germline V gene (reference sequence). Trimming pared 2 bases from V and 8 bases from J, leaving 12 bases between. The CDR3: CATSRTRGGGYTF. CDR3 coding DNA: TGTGCCACCAGCAGAACCCGAGGGGGAGGCTACACCTTC. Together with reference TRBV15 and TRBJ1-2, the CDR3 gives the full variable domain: DAMVIQNPRYQVTQFGKPVTLSCSQTLNHNVMYWYQQKSSQAPKLLFHYYDKDFNNEADTPDNFQSRRPNTSFCFLDIRSPGLGDTAMYLCATSRTRGGGYTFGSGTRLTVV.

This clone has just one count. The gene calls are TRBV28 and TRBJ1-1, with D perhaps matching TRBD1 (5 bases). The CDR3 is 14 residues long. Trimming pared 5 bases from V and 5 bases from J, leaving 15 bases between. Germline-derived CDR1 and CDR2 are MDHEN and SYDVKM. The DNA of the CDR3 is TGTGCCAGCAGTCCCGCTCCAGGGCGAACTGAAGCTTTCTTT. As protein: CASSPAPGRTEAFF. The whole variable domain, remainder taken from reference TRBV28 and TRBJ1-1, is DVKVTQSSRYLVKRTGEKVFLECVQDMDHENMFWYRQDPGLGLRLIYFSYDVKMKEKGDIPEGYSVSREKKERFSLILESASTNQTSMYLCASSPAPGRTEAFFGQGTRLTVV.

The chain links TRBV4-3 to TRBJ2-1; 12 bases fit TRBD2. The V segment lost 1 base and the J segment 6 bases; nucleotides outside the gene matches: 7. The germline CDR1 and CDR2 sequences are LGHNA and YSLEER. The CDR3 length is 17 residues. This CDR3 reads CASSQGLAGGLLNEQFF. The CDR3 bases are TGCGCCAGCAGCCAAGGCCTAGCGGGGGGGCTTCTCAATGAGCAGTTCTTC.